These T cell receptor beta chains were read from a single sample in a study of shared clonotypes between healthy human individuals. The method was immunoSEQ multiplex PCR; TCRdb's version includes in-frame clones alone and lacks a portion of them. The sample includes about 2.2 million clones, about 93% seen only once; the top ten take under 2%. The sequenced sample consisted of naive CD8+ T cells from PBMCs. The receptors were sampled from a man aged 18 to 29 in good health. Some clones in this sample may be carry-over from other donors' samples. Both conserved end residues are part of each CDR3. D genes are given only for firm matches. Clone sizes are given selectively: once, few, many, or a class where the clone is expanded.

cdr3_aa: CASSLPAGGNTDTQYF
cdr3_nt: TGTGCCAGCAGCTTACCCGCGGGAGGGAACACAGATACGCAGTATTTT
v_call: TRBV7-6
clone_size: .
d_call: TRBD2
j_call: TRBJ2-3

cdr3_aa: CASFPGLASSTDTQYF
cdr3_nt: TGTGCCAGTTTTCCGGGACTAGCGTCTAGCACAGATACGCAGTATTTT
v_call: TRBV19
clone_size: .
d_call: TRBD2
j_call: TRBJ2-3

cdr3_aa: CASSLLQGASILNTEAFF
cdr3_nt: TGTGCCAGCAGCTTGTTGCAGGGGGCCTCAATTTTGAACACTGAAGCTTTCTTT
v_call: TRBV5-5
clone_size: .
d_call: TRBD1
j_call: TRBJ1-1

cdr3_aa: CASSLDRGRHTGELFF
cdr3_nt: TGTGCCAGCAGCTTGGACCGGGGTCGCCACACCGGGGAGCTGTTTTTT
v_call: TRBV4-2
clone_size: .
d_call: .
j_call: TRBJ2-2

cdr3_aa: CATSREGTATNEKLFF
cdr3_nt: TGTGCCACCAGCAGAGAGGGGACTGCAACTAATGAAAAACTGTTTTTT
v_call: TRBV15
clone_size: .
d_call: .
j_call: TRBJ1-4

cdr3_aa: CASSFSTGTGELFF
cdr3_nt: TGCGCCAGCAGCTTTTCCACAGGCACCGGGGAGCTGTTTTTT
v_call: TRBV5-1
clone_size: .
d_call: .
j_call: TRBJ2-2

cdr3_aa: CASSTTIAGTSESLSSYEQYF
cdr3_nt: TGTGCCAGCAGTACGACCATAGCCGGGACTAGCGAGTCGCTAAGCTCCTACGAGCAGTACTTC
v_call: TRBV28
clone_size: .
d_call: TRBD2
j_call: TRBJ2-7

cdr3_aa: CASSMVGGSNQPQHF
cdr3_nt: TGTGCCAGTAGTATGGTGGGGGGGAGCAATCAGCCCCAGCATTTT
v_call: TRBV19
clone_size: .
d_call: .
j_call: TRBJ1-5

cdr3_aa: CSVFRQDGWVFF
cdr3_nt: TGCAGCGTTTTTAGGCAGGACGGTTGGGTTTTCTTT
v_call: TRBV29-1
clone_size: .
d_call: .
j_call: TRBJ1-1

cdr3_aa: CASSMWGRVETQYF
cdr3_nt: TGTGCCAGTAGTATGTGGGGCAGGGTGGAGACCCAGTACTTC
v_call: TRBV19
clone_size: .
d_call: .
j_call: TRBJ2-5

cdr3_aa: CASSYSGQGAGETQYF
cdr3_nt: TGTGCCAGCAGTTACTCGGGACAGGGGGCAGGAGAGACCCAGTACTTC
v_call: TRBV6-5
clone_size: .
d_call: TRBD1
j_call: TRBJ2-5

cdr3_aa: CASSQAYAGGLRNEQFF
cdr3_nt: TGTGCCAGCAGCCAAGCCTACGCGGGGGGCTTAAGAAATGAGCAGTTCTTC
v_call: TRBV4-2
clone_size: .
d_call: TRBD2
j_call: TRBJ2-1

cdr3_aa: CASSQDLVGTEDYEQYF
cdr3_nt: TGCGCCAGCAGCCAAGACCTTGTCGGGACTGAGGACTACGAGCAGTACTTC
v_call: TRBV4-3
clone_size: .
d_call: .
j_call: TRBJ2-7

cdr3_aa: CASSQDEGPFTDTQYF
cdr3_nt: TGCGCCAGCAGCCAAGATGAGGGGCCTTTCACAGATACGCAGTATTTT
v_call: TRBV4-1
clone_size: .
d_call: .
j_call: TRBJ2-3

cdr3_aa: CASSYARVPGANVLTF
cdr3_nt: TGTGCCAGCAGTTACGCGAGGGTTCCTGGGGCCAACGTCCTGACTTTC
v_call: TRBV6-5
clone_size: .
d_call: .
j_call: TRBJ2-6

cdr3_aa: CATSRSGASTDTQYF
cdr3_nt: TGTGCCACCAGCAGGTCCGGGGCTAGCACAGATACGCAGTATTTT
v_call: TRBV15
clone_size: .
d_call: .
j_call: TRBJ2-3

cdr3_aa: CATSGTTKGLNEQYF
cdr3_nt: TGTGCCACCTCCGGGACTACCAAAGGCCTGAACGAGCAGTACTTC
v_call: TRBV10-3
clone_size: once
d_call: TRBD2
j_call: TRBJ2-7

cdr3_aa: CASSMRQGETYEQYF
cdr3_nt: TGTGCCAGCAGCATGAGACAGGGAGAGACCTACGAGCAGTACTTC
v_call: TRBV5-8
clone_size: .
d_call: TRBD1
j_call: TRBJ2-7

cdr3_aa: CASSSKLAGGHNEQFF
cdr3_nt: TGCGCCAGCAGCTCTAAACTAGCGGGAGGGCACAATGAGCAGTTCTTC
v_call: TRBV5-1
clone_size: .
d_call: TRBD2
j_call: TRBJ2-1

cdr3_aa: CASSPWREGGDTQYF
cdr3_nt: TGTGCCAGCAGCCCCTGGCGGGAGGGTGGGGATACGCAGTATTTT
v_call: TRBV7-9
clone_size: .
d_call: TRBD2
j_call: TRBJ2-3

cdr3_aa: CASSVGTGSLYEQYF
cdr3_nt: TGTGCCAGCAGCGTAGGGACAGGGTCCCTCTACGAGCAGTACTTC
v_call: TRBV9
clone_size: .
d_call: TRBD1
j_call: TRBJ2-7

cdr3_aa: CASSLVPSGSPLDEQFF
cdr3_nt: TGCGCCAGCAGCTTGGTGCCTAGCGGGAGTCCGTTGGATGAGCAGTTCTTC
v_call: TRBV5-1
clone_size: .
d_call: TRBD2
j_call: TRBJ2-1

cdr3_aa: CASSPGTWNTEAFF
cdr3_nt: TGTGCCAGCAGTCCCGGGACTTGGAACACTGAAGCTTTCTTT
v_call: TRBV6-5
clone_size: .
d_call: .
j_call: TRBJ1-1

cdr3_aa: CSAKTGGTYEQYF
cdr3_nt: TGCAGCGCTAAGACAGGGGGGACCTACGAGCAGTACTTC
v_call: TRBV29-1
clone_size: .
d_call: TRBD1
j_call: TRBJ2-7

cdr3_aa: CASSIWTGSYEQYF
cdr3_nt: TGTGCCAGCAGCATCTGGACTGGATCCTACGAGCAGTACTTC
v_call: TRBV5-5
clone_size: .
d_call: .
j_call: TRBJ2-7

cdr3_aa: CASSLSGLSYEQYF
cdr3_nt: TGTGCCAGCAGCTTGAGTGGCCTCTCCTACGAGCAGTACTTC
v_call: TRBV5-6
clone_size: .
d_call: .
j_call: TRBJ2-7

cdr3_aa: CASSDWTYYEQYF
cdr3_nt: TGTGCCAGCAGTGACTGGACTTACTACGAGCAGTACTTC
v_call: TRBV6-1
clone_size: .
d_call: .
j_call: TRBJ2-7

cdr3_aa: CASNDRSGELFF
cdr3_nt: TGTGCCAGCAACGACAGGAGCGGGGAGCTGTTTTTT
v_call: TRBV11-2
clone_size: .
d_call: .
j_call: TRBJ2-2

cdr3_aa: CASSLGALPSYEQYF
cdr3_nt: TGTGCCAGCAGCCTGGGAGCGTTACCCTCCTACGAGCAGTACTTC
v_call: TRBV5-6
clone_size: .
d_call: .
j_call: TRBJ2-7

cdr3_aa: CASSEGTQKETQYF
cdr3_nt: TGCGCCAGCAGTGAGGGGACCCAAAAAGAGACCCAGTACTTC
v_call: TRBV10-2
clone_size: .
d_call: .
j_call: TRBJ2-5